The TCR beta chain described here comes from a study of T cell changes during pregnancy in multiple sclerosis. Trimming cost V 6 bases and J 1 base, with 12 bases left between them. CDR3 size: 13 residues. The germline CDR1 and CDR2 sequences are GTSNPN and SVGIG (reference sequence). Libraries were prepared by immunoSEQ multiplex PCR; TCRdb keeps only in-frame clonotypes and omits some of them. This sample yields 40,000 to 50,000 clones, of which about 93% are seen a single time; roughly 0.72% belongs to the top ten. The chain links TRBV30 to TRBJ1-1; D gene unclear. The TCR was taken from a female donor with multiple sclerosis, enrolled in a pregnancy study. Here the sequenced sample was CD4+ T cells from peripheral blood mononuclear cells, taken before pregnancy. CDR3 sequence reads: CACTGEENTEAFF. CDR3 bases: TGTGCCTGTACCGGGGAGGAGAACACTGAAGCTTTCTTT.